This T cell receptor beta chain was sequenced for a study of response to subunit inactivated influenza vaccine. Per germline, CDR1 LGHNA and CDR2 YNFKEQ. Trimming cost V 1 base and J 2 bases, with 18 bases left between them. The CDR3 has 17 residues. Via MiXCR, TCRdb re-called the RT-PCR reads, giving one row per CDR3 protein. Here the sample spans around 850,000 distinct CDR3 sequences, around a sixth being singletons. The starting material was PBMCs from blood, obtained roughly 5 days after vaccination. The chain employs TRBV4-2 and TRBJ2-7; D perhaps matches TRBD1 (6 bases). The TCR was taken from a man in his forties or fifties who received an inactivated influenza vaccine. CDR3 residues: CASSQGAGTTLAYEQYF. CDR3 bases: TGTGCCAGCAGCCAAGGTGCAGGGACAACACTCGCCTACGAGCAGTACTTC.